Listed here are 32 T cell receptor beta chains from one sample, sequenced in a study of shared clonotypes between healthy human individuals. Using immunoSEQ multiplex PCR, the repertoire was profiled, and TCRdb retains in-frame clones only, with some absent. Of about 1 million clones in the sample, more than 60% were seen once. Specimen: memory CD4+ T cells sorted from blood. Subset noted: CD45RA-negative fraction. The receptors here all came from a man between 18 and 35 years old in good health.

DNA for the CDR3: TGTGCCAGCAGCCTTTACGCTGACACTGAAGCTTTCTTT. This translates into CASSLYADTEAFF. The V and J genes are TRBV11-3 and TRBJ1-1; D gene unclear. Trimming stripped 5 bases from V and 3 bases from J, with 10 bases between. CDR3 length: 13 amino acids. CDR1 is SGHNT and CDR2 is YENEEA in the germline V gene.

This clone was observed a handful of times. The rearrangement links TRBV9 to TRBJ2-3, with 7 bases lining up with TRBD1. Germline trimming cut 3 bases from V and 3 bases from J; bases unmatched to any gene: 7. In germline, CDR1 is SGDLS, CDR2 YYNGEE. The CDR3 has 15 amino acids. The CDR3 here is CASSAQGFGTDTQYF. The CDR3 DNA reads TGTGCCAGCAGCGCACAGGGGTTTGGGACAGATACGCAGTATTTT.

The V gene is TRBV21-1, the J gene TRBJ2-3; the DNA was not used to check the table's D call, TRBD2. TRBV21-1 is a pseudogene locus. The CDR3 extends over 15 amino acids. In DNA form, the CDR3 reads TGTGCCAGCAGCAAAGGAGAAAACTGGACAGATACGCAGTATTTT. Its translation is CASSKGENWTDTQYF.

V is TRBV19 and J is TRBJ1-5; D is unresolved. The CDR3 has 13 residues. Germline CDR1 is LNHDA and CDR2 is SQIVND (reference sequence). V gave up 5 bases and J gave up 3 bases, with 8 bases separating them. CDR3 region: CASSPRINQPQHF. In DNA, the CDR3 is TGTGCCAGTAGTCCTAGGATCAATCAGCCCCAGCATTTT.

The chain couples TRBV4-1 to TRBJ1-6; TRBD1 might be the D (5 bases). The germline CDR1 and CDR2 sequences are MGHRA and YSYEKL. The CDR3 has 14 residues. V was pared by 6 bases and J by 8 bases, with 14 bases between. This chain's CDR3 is CASRLRDVDSPLHF. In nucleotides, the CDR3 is TGCGCCAGCAGGCTCAGGGATGTAGATTCACCCCTCCACTTT.

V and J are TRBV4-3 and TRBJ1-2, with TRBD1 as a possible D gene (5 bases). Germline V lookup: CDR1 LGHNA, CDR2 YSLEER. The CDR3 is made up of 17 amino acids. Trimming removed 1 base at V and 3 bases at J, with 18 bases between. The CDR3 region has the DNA TGCGCCAGCAGCCAAGGGAGGGGCCTCCCTGGGGACTATGGCTACACCTTC. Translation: CASSQGRGLPGDYGYTF.

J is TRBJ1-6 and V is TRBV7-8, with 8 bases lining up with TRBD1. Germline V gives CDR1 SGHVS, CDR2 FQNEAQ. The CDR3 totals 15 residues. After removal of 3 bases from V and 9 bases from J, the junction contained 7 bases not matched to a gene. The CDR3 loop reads CASSFHQGASSPLHF. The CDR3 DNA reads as TGTGCCAGCAGCTTTCATCAGGGGGCGAGTTCACCCCTCCACTTT.

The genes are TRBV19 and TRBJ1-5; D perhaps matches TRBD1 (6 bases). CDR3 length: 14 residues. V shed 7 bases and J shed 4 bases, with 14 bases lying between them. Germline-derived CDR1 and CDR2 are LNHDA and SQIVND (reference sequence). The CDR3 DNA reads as TGTGCCAGTATGGAGGGGGGGAGGAATCAGCCCCAGCATTTT. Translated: CASMEGGRNQPQHF.

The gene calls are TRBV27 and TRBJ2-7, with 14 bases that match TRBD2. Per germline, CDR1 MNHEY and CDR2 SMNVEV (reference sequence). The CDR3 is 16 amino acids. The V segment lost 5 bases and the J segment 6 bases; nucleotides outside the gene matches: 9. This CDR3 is CASSPSGTSGSREQYF. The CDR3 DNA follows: TGTGCCAGCAGTCCATCAGGGACTAGCGGGAGTCGCGAGCAGTACTTC.

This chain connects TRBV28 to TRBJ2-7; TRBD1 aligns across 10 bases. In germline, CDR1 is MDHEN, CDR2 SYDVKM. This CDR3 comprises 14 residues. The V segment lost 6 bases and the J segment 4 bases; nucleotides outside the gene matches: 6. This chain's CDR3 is CASSFDRGPYEQYF. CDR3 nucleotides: TGTGCCAGCAGCTTCGACAGGGGGCCGTACGAGCAGTACTTC.

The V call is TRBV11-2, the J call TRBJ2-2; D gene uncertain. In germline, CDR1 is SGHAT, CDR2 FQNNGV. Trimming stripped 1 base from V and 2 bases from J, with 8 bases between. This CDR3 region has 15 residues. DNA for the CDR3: TGTGCCAGCAGCTTAGGACATAAAAACACCGGGGAGCTGTTTTTT. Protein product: CASSLGHKNTGELFF.

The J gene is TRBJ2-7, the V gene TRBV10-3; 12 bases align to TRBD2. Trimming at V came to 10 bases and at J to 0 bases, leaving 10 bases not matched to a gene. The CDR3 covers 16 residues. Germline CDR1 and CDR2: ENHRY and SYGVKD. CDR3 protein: CATGPSGGESSYEQYF. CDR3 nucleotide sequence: TGTGCCACAGGGCCTAGCGGGGGGGAGAGCTCCTACGAGCAGTACTTC.

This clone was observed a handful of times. The CDR3 sequence is CASSQEGPGAGEQYF. The CDR3 DNA follows: TGCGCCAGCAGCCAAGAGGGACCGGGGGCCGGGGAGCAGTACTTC. The V and J genes are TRBV4-1 and TRBJ2-7; D is tentatively TRBD1 or TRBD2 (6 bases each). The V gene's germline CDR1 is MGHRA and CDR2 YSYEKL. This CDR3 region has 15 residues. V lost 0 bases to trimming and J lost 7 bases, with 16 bases between them.

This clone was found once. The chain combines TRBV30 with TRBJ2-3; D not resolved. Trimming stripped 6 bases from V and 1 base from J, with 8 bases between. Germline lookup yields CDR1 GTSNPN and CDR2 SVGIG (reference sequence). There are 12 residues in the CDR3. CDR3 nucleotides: TGTGCCTGTACTCCGGGCACAGATACGCAGTATTTT. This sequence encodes CACTPGTDTQYF.

CDR3 loop: CASSLNRVHQETQYF. CDR3 bases: TGTGCCAGCTCGCTTAACAGGGTCCACCAAGAGACCCAGTACTTC. The V and J genes are TRBV18 and TRBJ2-5; D perhaps matches TRBD1 (6 bases). The CDR3 is made up of 15 amino acids. Germline CDR1 is KGHSH and CDR2 is LQKENI. The V end lost 6 bases, the J end lost 0 bases, and 14 bases lay between the germline ends.

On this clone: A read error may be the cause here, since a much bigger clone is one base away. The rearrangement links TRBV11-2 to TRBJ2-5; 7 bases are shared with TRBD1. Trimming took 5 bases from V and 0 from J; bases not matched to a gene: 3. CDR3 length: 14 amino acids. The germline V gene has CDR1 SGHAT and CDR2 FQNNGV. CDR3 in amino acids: CASSPGQDQETQYF. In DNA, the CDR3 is TGTGCCAGCAGCCCTGGACAGGACCAAGAGACCCAGTACTTC.

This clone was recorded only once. This CDR3 is CASSLDSTGVKEKLFF. DNA of the CDR3: TGCGCCAGCAGCTTAGACTCCACAGGAGTGAAGGAAAAACTGTTTTTT. V usage is TRBV5-1 and J usage is TRBJ1-4, with a tentative D call TRBD1 (5 bases). CDR1 SGHRS and CDR2 YFSETQ come from the germline V gene. V was pared by 2 bases and J by 8 bases, with 19 bases between. CDR3 length: 16 amino acids.

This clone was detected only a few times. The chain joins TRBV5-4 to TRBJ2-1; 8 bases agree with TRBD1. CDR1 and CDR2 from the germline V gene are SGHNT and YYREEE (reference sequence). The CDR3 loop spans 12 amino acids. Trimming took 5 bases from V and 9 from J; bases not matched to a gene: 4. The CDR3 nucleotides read TGTGCCAGCAGTCAGACAGGGGCTGAGCAGTTCTTC. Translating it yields CASSQTGAEQFF.

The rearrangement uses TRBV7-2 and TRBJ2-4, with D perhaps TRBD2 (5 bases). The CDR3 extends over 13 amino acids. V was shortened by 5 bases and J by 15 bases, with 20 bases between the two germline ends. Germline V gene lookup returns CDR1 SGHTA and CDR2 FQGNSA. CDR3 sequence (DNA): TGTGCCAGCAGCCCCTCGGCGACTACGCCCCCGTACTTC. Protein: CASSPSATTPPYF.

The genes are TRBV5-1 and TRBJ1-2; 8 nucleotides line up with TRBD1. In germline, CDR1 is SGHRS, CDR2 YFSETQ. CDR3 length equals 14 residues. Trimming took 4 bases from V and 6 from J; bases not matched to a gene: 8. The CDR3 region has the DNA TGCGCCAGCAGCCTACTTGGACAGGGAGATGGCTACACCTTC. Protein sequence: CASSLLGQGDGYTF.

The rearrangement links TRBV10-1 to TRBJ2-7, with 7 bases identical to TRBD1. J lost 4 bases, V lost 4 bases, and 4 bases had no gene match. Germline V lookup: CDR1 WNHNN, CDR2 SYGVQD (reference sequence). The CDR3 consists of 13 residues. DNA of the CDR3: TGCGCCAGCAGTGGACAGGGCTGGTACGAGCAGTACTTC. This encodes CASSGQGWYEQYF.

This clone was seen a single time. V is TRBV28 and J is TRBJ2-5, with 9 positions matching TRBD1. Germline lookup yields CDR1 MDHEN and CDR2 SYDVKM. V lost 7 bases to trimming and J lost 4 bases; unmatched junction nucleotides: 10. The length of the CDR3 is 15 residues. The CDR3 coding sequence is TGTGCCAGCACCCCGGGTGGGACAGGGTTAGAGACCCAGTACTTC. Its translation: CASTPGGTGLETQYF.

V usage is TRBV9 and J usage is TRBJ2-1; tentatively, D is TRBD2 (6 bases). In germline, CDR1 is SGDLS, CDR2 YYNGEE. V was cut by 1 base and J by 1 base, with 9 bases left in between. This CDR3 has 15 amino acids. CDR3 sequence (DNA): TGTGCCAGCAGCGTACTAGCGAGGTCCTACAATGAGCAGTTCTTC. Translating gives CASSVLARSYNEQFF.

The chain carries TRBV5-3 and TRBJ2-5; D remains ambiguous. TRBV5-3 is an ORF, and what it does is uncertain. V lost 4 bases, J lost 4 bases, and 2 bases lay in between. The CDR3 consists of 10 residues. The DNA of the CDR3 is TGTGCCAGAAGCCCAGAGACCCAGTACTTC. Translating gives CARSPETQYF.

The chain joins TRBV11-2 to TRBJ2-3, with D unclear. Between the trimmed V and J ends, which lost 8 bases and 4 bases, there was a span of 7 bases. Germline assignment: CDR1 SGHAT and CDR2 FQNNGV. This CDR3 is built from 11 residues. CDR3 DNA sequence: TGTGCCAGCCGCTCAGCAGATACGCAGTATTTT. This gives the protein CASRSADTQYF.

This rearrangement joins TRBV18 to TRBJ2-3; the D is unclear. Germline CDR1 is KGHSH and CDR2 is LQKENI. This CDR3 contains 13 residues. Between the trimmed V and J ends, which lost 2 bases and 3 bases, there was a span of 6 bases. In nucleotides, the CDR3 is TGTGCCAGCTCACCAATAGGGACAGATACGCAGTATTTT. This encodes CASSPIGTDTQYF.

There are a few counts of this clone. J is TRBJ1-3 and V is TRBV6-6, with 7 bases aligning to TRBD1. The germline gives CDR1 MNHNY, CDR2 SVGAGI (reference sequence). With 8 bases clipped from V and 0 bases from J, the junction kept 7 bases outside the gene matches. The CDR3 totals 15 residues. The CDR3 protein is CASRDRTGSGNTIYF. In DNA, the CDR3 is TGTGCCAGCCGGGACCGGACAGGCTCTGGAAACACCATATATTTT.

CDR3 residues: CASSRTSGSASYEQYF. CDR3 DNA sequence: TGCGCCAGCAGTCGAACCTCGGGCTCCGCATCCTACGAGCAGTACTTC. This sequence joins TRBV23-1 and TRBJ2-7; D is unclear. TRBV23-1 is an open reading frame whose function is uncertain. The CDR3 sequence is 16 residues long. V shed 4 bases and J shed 1 base, with 17 bases lying between them.

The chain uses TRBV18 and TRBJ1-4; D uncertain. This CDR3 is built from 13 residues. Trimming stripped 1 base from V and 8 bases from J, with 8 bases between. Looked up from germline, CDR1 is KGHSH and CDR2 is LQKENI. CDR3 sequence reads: CASSPLSFEKLFF. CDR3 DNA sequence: TGTGCCAGCTCACCACTCAGCTTCGAAAAACTGTTTTTT.

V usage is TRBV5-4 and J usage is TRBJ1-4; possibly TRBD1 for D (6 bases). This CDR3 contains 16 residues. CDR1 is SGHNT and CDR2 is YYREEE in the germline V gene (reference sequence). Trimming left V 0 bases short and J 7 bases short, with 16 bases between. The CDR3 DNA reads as TGTGCCAGCAGCTTGGCTGGTAGCAGGGGTAGTGAAAAACTGTTTTTT. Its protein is CASSLAGSRGSEKLFF.

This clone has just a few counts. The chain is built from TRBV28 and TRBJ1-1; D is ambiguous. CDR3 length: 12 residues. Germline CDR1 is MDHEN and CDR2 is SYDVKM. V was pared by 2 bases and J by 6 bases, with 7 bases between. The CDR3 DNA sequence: TGTGCCAGCAGTTTAGGGTGGGCTGAAGCTTTCTTT. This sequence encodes CASSLGWAEAFF. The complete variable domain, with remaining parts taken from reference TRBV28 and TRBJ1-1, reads DVKVTQSSRYLVKRTGEKVFLECVQDMDHENMFWYRQDPGLGLRLIYFSYDVKMKEKGDIPEGYSVSREKKERFSLILESASTNQTSMYLCASSLGWAEAFFGQGTRLTVV.

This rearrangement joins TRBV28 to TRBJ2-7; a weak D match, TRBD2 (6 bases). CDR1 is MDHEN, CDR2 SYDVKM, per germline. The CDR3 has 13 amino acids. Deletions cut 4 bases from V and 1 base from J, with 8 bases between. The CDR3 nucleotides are TGTGCCAGCAGTTCGACTAGGTCCTACGAGCAGTACTTC. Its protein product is CASSSTRSYEQYF.